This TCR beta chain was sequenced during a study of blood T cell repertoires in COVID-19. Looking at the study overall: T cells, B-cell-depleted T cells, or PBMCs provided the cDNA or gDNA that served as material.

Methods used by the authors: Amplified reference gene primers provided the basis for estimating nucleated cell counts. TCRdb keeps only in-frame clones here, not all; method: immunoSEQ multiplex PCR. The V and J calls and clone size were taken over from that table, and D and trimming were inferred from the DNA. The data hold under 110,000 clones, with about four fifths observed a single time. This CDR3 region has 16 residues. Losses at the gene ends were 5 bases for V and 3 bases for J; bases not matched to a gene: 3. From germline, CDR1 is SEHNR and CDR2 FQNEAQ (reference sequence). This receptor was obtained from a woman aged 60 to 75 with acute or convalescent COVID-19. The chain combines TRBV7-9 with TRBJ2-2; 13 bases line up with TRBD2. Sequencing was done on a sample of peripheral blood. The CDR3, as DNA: TGTGCCAGCAGCCGGACTAGCGGGGGCGACACCGGGGAGCTGTTTTTT. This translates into CASSRTSGGDTGELFF.